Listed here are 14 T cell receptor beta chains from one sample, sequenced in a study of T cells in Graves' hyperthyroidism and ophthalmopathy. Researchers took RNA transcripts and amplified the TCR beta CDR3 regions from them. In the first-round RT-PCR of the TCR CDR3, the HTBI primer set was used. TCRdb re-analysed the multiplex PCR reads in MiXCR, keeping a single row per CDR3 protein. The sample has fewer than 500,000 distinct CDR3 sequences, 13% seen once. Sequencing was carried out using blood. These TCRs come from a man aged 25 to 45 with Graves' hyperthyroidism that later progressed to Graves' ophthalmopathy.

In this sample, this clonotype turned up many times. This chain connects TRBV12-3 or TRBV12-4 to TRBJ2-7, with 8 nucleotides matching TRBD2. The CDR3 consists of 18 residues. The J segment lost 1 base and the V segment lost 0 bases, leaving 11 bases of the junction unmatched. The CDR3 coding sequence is TGTGCCAGCAGTTTAGCGCTGATGGGGCGGGGGGATTCCTACGAGCAGTACTTC. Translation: CASSLALMGRGDSYEQYF.

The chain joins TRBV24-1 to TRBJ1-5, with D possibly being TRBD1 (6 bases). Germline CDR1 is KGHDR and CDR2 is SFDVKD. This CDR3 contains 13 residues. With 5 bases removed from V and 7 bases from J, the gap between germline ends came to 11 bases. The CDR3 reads CATSVQGCQPQHF. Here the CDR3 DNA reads TGTGCCACCAGTGTACAGGGCTGCCAGCCCCAGCATTTT.

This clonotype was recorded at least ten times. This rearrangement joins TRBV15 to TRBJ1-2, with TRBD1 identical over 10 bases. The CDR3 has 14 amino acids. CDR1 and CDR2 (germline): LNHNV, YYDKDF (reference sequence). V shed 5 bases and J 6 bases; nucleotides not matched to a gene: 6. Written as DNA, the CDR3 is TGTGCCACCAGCTCCTGGACAGGGGGGGATGGCTACACCTTC. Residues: CATSSWTGGDGYTF.

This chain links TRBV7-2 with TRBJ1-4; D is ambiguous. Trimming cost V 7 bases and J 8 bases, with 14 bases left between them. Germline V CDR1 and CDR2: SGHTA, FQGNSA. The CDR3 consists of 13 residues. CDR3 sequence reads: CASTSGGGEKLFF. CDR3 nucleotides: TGTGCCAGCACCTCGGGCGGCGGGGAAAAACTGTTTTTT.

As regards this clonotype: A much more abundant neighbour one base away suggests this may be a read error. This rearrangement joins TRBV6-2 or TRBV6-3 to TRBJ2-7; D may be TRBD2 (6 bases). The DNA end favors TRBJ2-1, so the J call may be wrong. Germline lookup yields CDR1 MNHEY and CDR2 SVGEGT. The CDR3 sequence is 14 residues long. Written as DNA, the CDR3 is TGTGCCAGCAGTTACGGGGGGACTCGCTACGAGCAGTTCTTC. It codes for CASSYGGTRYEQFF.

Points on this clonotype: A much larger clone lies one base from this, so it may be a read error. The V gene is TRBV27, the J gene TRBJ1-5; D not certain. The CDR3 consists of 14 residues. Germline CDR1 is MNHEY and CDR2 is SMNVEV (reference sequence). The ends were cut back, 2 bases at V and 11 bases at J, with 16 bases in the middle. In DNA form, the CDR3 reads TGTGCCAGCAGTTTAAGAGGGAATGAGCAGTCCCAGCATTTT. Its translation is CASSLRGNEQSQHF.

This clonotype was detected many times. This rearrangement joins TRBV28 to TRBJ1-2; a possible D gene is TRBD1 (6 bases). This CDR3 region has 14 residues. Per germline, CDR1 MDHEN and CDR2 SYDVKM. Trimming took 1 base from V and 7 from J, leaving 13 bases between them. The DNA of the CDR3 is TGTGCCAGCAGTTTATCGGGCGGGGGCGGTGGCTACACCTTC. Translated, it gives CASSLSGGGGGYTF.

The DNA of the CDR3 is TGCGCCAGCAGCTTGGCCCCGAGCGACGGCTACACCTTC. Translating gives CASSLAPSDGYTF. The gene calls are TRBV5-1 and TRBJ1-2; D is unclear. This CDR3 is 13 amino acids long. V gave up 0 bases and J gave up 8 bases, with 11 bases separating them. Germline CDR1 reads SGHRS; CDR2 reads YFSETQ.

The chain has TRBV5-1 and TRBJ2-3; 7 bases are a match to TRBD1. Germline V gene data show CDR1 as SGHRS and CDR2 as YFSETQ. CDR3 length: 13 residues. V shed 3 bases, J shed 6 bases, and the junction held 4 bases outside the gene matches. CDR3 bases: TGCGCCAGCAGCTCCGGGACAGTCGATACGCAGTATTTT. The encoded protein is CASSSGTVDTQYF. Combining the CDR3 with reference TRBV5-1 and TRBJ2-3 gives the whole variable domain KAGVTQTPRYLIKTRGQQVTLSCSPISGHRSVSWYQQTPGQGLQFLFEYFSETQRNKGNFPGRFSGRQFSNSRSEMNVSTLELGDSALYLCASSSGTVDTQYFGPGTRLTVL.

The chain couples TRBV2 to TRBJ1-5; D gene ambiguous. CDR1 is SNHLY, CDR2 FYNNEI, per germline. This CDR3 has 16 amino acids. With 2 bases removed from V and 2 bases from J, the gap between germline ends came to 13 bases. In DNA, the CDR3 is TGTGCCAGCAGTGAACTATACGGGTCAGGCAATCAGCCCCAGCATTTT. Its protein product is CASSELYGSGNQPQHF. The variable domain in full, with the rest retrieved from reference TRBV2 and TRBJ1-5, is EPEVTQTPSHQVTQMGQEVILRCVPISNHLYFYWYRQILGQKVEFLVSFYNNEISEKSEIFDDQFSVERPDGSNFTLKIRSTKLEDSAMYFCASSELYGSGNQPQHFGDGTRLSIL.

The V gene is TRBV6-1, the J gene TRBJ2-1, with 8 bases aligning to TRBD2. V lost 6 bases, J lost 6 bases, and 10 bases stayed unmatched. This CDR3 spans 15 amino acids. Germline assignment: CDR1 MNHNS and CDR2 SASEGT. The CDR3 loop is CASRTPGLGRNEQFF. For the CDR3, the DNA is TGTGCCAGCAGGACTCCGGGACTAGGTCGCAATGAGCAGTTCTTC.

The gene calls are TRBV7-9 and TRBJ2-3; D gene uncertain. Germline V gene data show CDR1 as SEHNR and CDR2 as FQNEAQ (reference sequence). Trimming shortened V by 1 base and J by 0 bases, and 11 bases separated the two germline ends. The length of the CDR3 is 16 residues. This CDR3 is CASSLGVKASTDTQYF. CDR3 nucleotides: TGTGCCAGCAGCTTAGGGGTCAAAGCTAGCACAGATACGCAGTATTTT.

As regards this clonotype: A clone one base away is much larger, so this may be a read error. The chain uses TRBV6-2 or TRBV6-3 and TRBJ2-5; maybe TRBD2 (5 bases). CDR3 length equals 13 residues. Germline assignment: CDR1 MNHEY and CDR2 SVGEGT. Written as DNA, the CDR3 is TGTGCCAGCAGTCGGACTGCCCAAGGGACCCAGTACTTC. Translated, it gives CASSRTAQGTQYF.

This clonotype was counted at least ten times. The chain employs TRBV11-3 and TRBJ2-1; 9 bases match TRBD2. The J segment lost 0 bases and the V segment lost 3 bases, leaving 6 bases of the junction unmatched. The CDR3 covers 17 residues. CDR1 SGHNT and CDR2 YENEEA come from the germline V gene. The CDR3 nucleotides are TGTGCCAGCAGCTTTGTGGGTAGCGGGAGCTCCTACAATGAGCAGTTCTTC. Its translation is CASSFVGSGSSYNEQFF.